Listed below are T cell receptor beta chains from one sample, sequenced in a study of cytomegalovirus exposure and HLA in healthy donors. The method was immunoSEQ multiplex PCR; TCRdb's version includes in-frame clones alone and lacks a portion of them. In the table there are some 190,000 clones, about 81% of which are singletons. Specimen: PBMCs. The origin of the receptors is a man aged 35-49 years in good health and CMV-seronegative. The CDR3 runs from the conserved cysteine through the conserved F or W. A D gene is named only where the DNA matches it firmly. Rows may omit the clone size; those that give it use once, few, many or a size class.

J: TRBJ2-2; V: TRBV6-5; size: -; D: -; CDR3: CASSRTFLNTGELFF; DNA: TGTGCCAGCAGTCGGACATTCCTGAACACCGGGGAGCTGTTTTTT
J: TRBJ2-6; V: TRBV19; size: -; D: -; CDR3: CASSPQVTSGANVLTF; DNA: TGTGCCAGTAGTCCTCAGGTGACCTCTGGGGCCAACGTCCTGACTTTC
J: TRBJ2-5; V: TRBV30; size: -; D: -; CDR3: CAWEAAETQYF; DNA: TGTGCCTGGGAAGCGGCAGAGACCCAGTACTTC
J: TRBJ1-4; V: TRBV28; size: -; D: TRBD1; CDR3: CASSTKRGLGEKLFF; DNA: TGTGCCAGCAGTACCAAAAGGGGGCTGGGTGAAAAACTGTTTTTT
J: TRBJ2-1; V: TRBV5-1; size: -; D: TRBD1; CDR3: CASSWTLTGGPDNEQFF; DNA: TGCGCCAGCAGCTGGACTCTGACAGGGGGGCCAGACAATGAGCAATTCTTC
J: TRBJ1-2; V: TRBV28; size: few; D: TRBD1; CDR3: CASSLWQGARGYTF; DNA: TGTGCCAGCAGTTTATGGCAGGGGGCGCGGGGCTACACCTTC
J: TRBJ2-6; V: TRBV6-4; size: -; D: -; CDR3: CASSDPGTGANVLTF; DNA: TGTGCCAGCAGTGACCCAGGGACAGGGGCCAACGTCCTGACTTTC
J: TRBJ1-3; V: TRBV6-5; size: -; D: -; CDR3: CASSSTTGLSGNTIYF; DNA: TGTGCCAGCAGTTCCACGACTGGCCTCTCTGGAAACACCATATATTTT
J: TRBJ2-3; V: TRBV7-3; size: -; D: TRBD2; CDR3: CASSLRGPAGVTDTQYF; DNA: TGTGCCAGCAGCTTAAGGGGTCCAGCGGGGGTCACAGATACGCAGTATTTT
J: TRBJ2-1; V: TRBV13; size: few; D: TRBD2; CDR3: CASSLPRGLAVNNEQFF; DNA: TGTGCCAGCAGCTTACCCCGGGGACTAGCGGTTAACAATGAGCAGTTCTTC
J: TRBJ1-1; V: TRBV27; size: -; D: TRBD1; CDR3: CASSKQGAGYTEAFF; DNA: TGTGCCAGCAGTAAACAGGGGGCCGGGTACACTGAAGCTTTCTTT
J: TRBJ2-1; V: TRBV11-3; size: once; D: TRBD2; CDR3: CASSFGTFLAGSSYNEQFF; DNA: TGTGCCAGCAGCTTTGGAACCTTTCTAGCGGGGAGCTCCTACAATGAGCAGTTCTTC
J: TRBJ1-2; V: TRBV18; size: few; D: TRBD1; CDR3: CASSPGQGNYGYTF; DNA: TGTGCCAGCTCACCGGGACAGGGAAACTATGGCTACACCTTC
J: TRBJ1-6; V: TRBV7-2; size: -; D: TRBD1; CDR3: CASSFGTGDNSPLHF; DNA: TGTGCCAGCAGCTTCGGGACAGGGGATAATTCACCCCTCCACTTT
J: TRBJ2-7; V: TRBV2; size: -; D: -; CDR3: CASIVGSSSYEQYF; DNA: TGTGCCAGCATAGTGGGCTCAAGCTCCTACGAGCAGTACTTC
J: TRBJ2-7; V: TRBV28; size: -; D: TRBD1; CDR3: CASSAHRDRSYEQYF; DNA: TGTGCCAGCAGTGCTCACCGGGACAGGAGTTACGAGCAGTACTTC
J: TRBJ2-5; V: TRBV5-8; size: once; D: -; CDR3: CASSWGEETQYF; DNA: TGTGCCAGCAGCTGGGGGGAAGAGACCCAGTACTTC
J: TRBJ2-2; V: TRBV10-3; size: -; D: TRBD2; CDR3: CAISEGTSGGTGELFF; DNA: TGTGCCATCAGTGAAGGGACTAGCGGAGGTACCGGGGAGCTGTTTTTT
J: TRBJ1-4; V: TRBV5-6; size: -; D: TRBD1; CDR3: CASSGARDRGREKLFF; DNA: TGTGCCAGCAGCGGGGCCCGGGACAGGGGAAGGGAAAAACTGTTTTTT
J: TRBJ1-2; V: TRBV30; size: -; D: -; CDR3: CAWSVQTGNYGYTF; DNA: TGTGCCTGGAGTGTACAGACAGGAAACTATGGCTACACCTTC
J: TRBJ1-5; V: TRBV6-5; size: -; D: -; CDR3: CASSYSTAWPQHF; DNA: TGTGCCAGCAGTTACAGTACAGCCTGGCCCCAGCATTTT
J: TRBJ1-1; V: TRBV21-1; size: -; D: -; CDR3: CASSKYRTPGTEAFF; DNA: TGTGCCAGCAGCAAATATCGGACACCGGGCACTGAAGCTTTCTTT
J: TRBJ2-5; V: TRBV5-1; size: -; D: TRBD1; CDR3: CASSQMGQGGETQYF; DNA: TGCGCCAGCAGCCAAATGGGACAGGGAGGGGAGACCCAGTACTTC
J: TRBJ1-1; V: TRBV14; size: -; D: -; CDR3: CASSQLIGRAAEAFF; DNA: TGTGCCAGCAGCCAATTGATCGGCAGGGCGGCTGAAGCTTTCTTT